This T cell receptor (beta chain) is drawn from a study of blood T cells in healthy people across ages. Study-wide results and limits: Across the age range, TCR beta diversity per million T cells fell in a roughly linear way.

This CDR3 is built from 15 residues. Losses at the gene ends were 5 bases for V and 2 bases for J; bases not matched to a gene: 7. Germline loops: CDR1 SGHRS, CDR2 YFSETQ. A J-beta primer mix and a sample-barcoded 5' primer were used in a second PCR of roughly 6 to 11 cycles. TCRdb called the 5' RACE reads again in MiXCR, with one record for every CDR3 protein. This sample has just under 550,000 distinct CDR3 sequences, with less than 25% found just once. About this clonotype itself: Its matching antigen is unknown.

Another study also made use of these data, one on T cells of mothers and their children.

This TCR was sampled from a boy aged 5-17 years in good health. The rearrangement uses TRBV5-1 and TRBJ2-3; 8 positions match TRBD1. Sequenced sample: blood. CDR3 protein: CASSPTGGYTDTQYF. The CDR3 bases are TGCGCCAGCAGTCCTACAGGGGGATACACAGATACGCAGTATTTT.